Given below is one TCR beta chain in context. What antigen it recognizes has not been identified. Per-base quality was not reported, and no clone a single base away is much larger than it. TCRbeta CDR3 regions were amplified from genomic DNA by means of the immunoSEQ Assay, a bias-controlled multiplex PCR. In the original analysis: Nucleated cell counts per sample were estimated from amplification of reference gene primers within the assay. To quantify the absolute abundance of each unique TCRbeta CDR3 rearrangement, sequence reads were collapsed and filtered. Productive Simpson clonality was computed per sample as the square root of Simpson's diversity index over productive rearrangements. TCRdb took over this immuneACCESS table, retaining in-frame rearrangements with V and J assigned. Such tables are incomplete; in checked studies, under half of the missing clones stem from an unresolved V gene, and the remainder is unexplained. D and trimming were read from the DNA, whereas the V and J calls and clone size are those reported in that table. Within this sample are tens of thousands of clones, with roughly 84% of them counted one time only. Roughly 12% of the sample comes from the top ten.

This entry comes from a study of blood T cell repertoires in COVID-19 (TCRdb year 2020). Looking at the study overall: Samples from collaborators originated in the United States, Italy and Spain and spanned both the acute and convalescent phases of COVID-19. The prospective study material was composed of cDNA or gDNA derived from T cells, B-cell-depleted T cells, or PBMCs. The samples were drawn from two sources: the first 160 participants of the ongoing ImmuneRACE study, and 1,000 to 1,500 subjects contributed by 6 global collaborators. The repertoires were released in a freely available public database intended as a resource for research on the immune response to SARS-CoV-2. Where available, HLA class I and class II types were obtained from metadata supplied by the sample provider rather than from assay-based typing. The sample metadata nearly always contained a de-identified subject ID, COVID-19 status, age in years and sex. Deeply sampled blood TCRbeta repertoires from subjects exposed to, actively infected with, or recovered from COVID-19 were included in the dataset.

V sheds 4 bases and J sheds 1 base, leaving 10 bases between their ends. The CDR3 sequence holds 14 residues, the cysteine and phenylalanine included. CDR3 DNA is the only sequence kept; it has 42 bases, read in frame from the first base. CDR1 and CDR2, looked up from the germline V gene, are SGHTA and FQGTGA. Summary of the overall study and its limitations: Clinical and demographic metadata were provided uncurated, with the amount varying by source and participant.

The collaborating institutions used their own protocols to collect whole blood in K2EDTA tubes. For TCRbeta analysis, collaborator samples were shipped as frozen whole blood, as isolated PBMCs, or as DNA extracted from either sample type. The sample taken for sequencing was peripheral blood. The clonotype was recovered from a human donor in a cohort sampled during active COVID-19. The donor label of this sample is uncertain. This chain is built from TRBV7-3 and TRBJ1-1; a confident D gene designation cannot be given. CDR3 region: CASSSGPANTEAFF. The sequenced DNA: TGTGCCAGCAGCTCGGGTCCGGCGAACACTGAAGCTTTCTTT.